These 16 T cell receptor beta chains share one sample of origin, sequenced in a study of blood T cell repertoires in COVID-19. Libraries were prepared by immunoSEQ multiplex PCR; TCRdb keeps only in-frame clonotypes and omits some of them. The sample holds 200,000 or so clones, roughly nine tenths seen once. The sample consisted of PBMCs or T cells enriched from blood (not recorded which). The receptors originated from a woman aged 25 to 39 who had recovered from COVID-19.

V and J are TRBV3-1 (or the pseudogene TRBV3-2) and TRBJ2-5; tentatively, D is TRBD2 (5 bases). Germline values: CDR1 LGHDT, CDR2 YNNKEL (reference sequence). V lost 5 bases and J 2 bases, leaving 9 bases between the germline ends. The CDR3 has 13 amino acids. CDR3 protein: CASSATRQETQYF. The CDR3 coding sequence is TGTGCCAGCAGCGCTACTAGACAAGAGACCCAGTACTTC.

J is TRBJ2-2 and V is TRBV5-1, with a tentative D call TRBD2 (6 bases). Trimming left V 4 bases short and J 2 bases short, with 12 bases between. There are 15 residues in the CDR3. Germline-derived CDR1 and CDR2 are SGHRS and YFSETQ. The CDR3 sequence: CASSLGTPNTGELFF. The DNA for the CDR3 is TGCGCCAGCAGCCTCGGGACTCCCAACACCGGGGAGCTGTTTTTT.

This clone was seen more than once but under ten times. This chain connects TRBV5-1 to TRBJ1-2; D may be TRBD1 (5 bases). This CDR3 is 16 amino acids long. With 0 bases removed from V and 8 bases from J, the gap between germline ends came to 20 bases. Germline-derived CDR1 and CDR2 are SGHRS and YFSETQ. CDR3 sequence reads: CASSLADARVVGGYTF. CDR3 coding DNA: TGCGCCAGCAGCTTGGCGGATGCCAGGGTGGTAGGAGGCTACACCTTC.

J is TRBJ2-1 and V is TRBV14, with a tentative D call TRBD1 (6 bases). Trimming removed 5 bases at V and 3 bases at J, with 14 bases between. Germline CDR1 reads SGHDN; CDR2 reads FVKESK. The CDR3 is 15 amino acids. CDR3 sequence: CASSFRTEYYNEQFF. CDR3 coding DNA: TGTGCCAGCAGCTTTCGGACAGAATACTACAATGAGCAGTTCTTC. The whole variable domain, filled in from reference TRBV14 and TRBJ2-1, reads EAGVTQFPSHSVIEKGQTVTLRCDPISGHDNLYWYRRVMGKEIKFLLHFVKESKQDESGMPNNRFLAERTGGTYSTLKVQPAELEDSGVYFCASSFRTEYYNEQFFGPGTRLTVL.

Turning to this clone: The identical CDR3 is also encoded by other nucleotide sequences in the sample. This rearrangement joins TRBV6-5 to TRBJ1-1; 7 bases line up with TRBD1. Trimming took 6 bases from V and 3 from J; bases not matched to a gene: 4. The V gene's germline CDR1 is MNHEY and CDR2 SVGAGI. The CDR3 runs 13 residues. This chain's CDR3 is CASRQGKDTEAFF. In nucleotides, the CDR3 is TGTGCCAGCAGACAGGGGAAGGACACTGAAGCTTTCTTT.

The chain has TRBV2 and TRBJ2-2; D is undetermined. The V gene lost 3 bases and the J gene lost 4 bases, with 12 bases spanning the gap. The CDR3 is 15 residues long. CDR1 is SNHLY, CDR2 FYNNEI, per germline. CDR3 in DNA: TGTGCCAGCAGTGATCGGCTAGTTGGCACCGGGGAGCTGTTTTTT. Amino acid sequence: CASSDRLVGTGELFF.

V usage is TRBV27 and J usage is TRBJ2-5; D perhaps matches TRBD2 (6 bases). V was pared by 2 bases and J by 1 base, with 8 bases between. This CDR3 spans 14 amino acids. CDR1 and CDR2 (germline): MNHEY, SMNVEV (reference sequence). The CDR3 bases are TGTGCCAGCAGTTTAGCGGGGATCCAAGAGACCCAGTACTTC. Translated: CASSLAGIQETQYF.

The sample holds one count of this clone. The V and J genes are TRBV12-3 or TRBV12-4 and TRBJ2-2; 7 bases align to TRBD2. The CDR3 contains 13 residues. Trimming cost V 6 bases and J 6 bases; bases outside gene matches: 4. In nucleotides, the CDR3 is TGTGCCAGCAGAGGGAGGGGTTCCGGGGAGCTGTTTTTT. It yields the protein CASRGRGSGELFF.

The rearrangement joins TRBV6-5 to TRBJ2-7; perhaps TRBD1 as D (6 bases). CDR3 length: 13 residues. V was trimmed by 5 bases and J by 2 bases, leaving 10 bases between them. Germline V gene data show CDR1 as MNHEY and CDR2 as SVGAGI. In DNA form, the CDR3 reads TGTGCCAGCAGTAGGACAGATGCCTACGAGCAGTACTTC. Protein sequence: CASSRTDAYEQYF.

This sequence joins TRBV7-2 and TRBJ2-5; D is possibly TRBD2 (6 bases). The germline V gene encodes CDR1 SGHTA and CDR2 FQGNSA. This CDR3 spans 14 amino acids. Between the trimmed V and J ends, which lost 5 bases and 5 bases, there was a span of 15 bases. CDR3 sequence reads: CASSPRRGAETQYF. In nucleotides, the CDR3 is TGTGCCAGCAGCCCGCGGAGGGGCGCCGAGACCCAGTACTTC.

This chain joins TRBV4-2 and TRBJ1-2; D gene ambiguous. CDR1 LGHNA and CDR2 YNFKEQ come from the germline V gene. The CDR3 covers 12 residues. The ends were cut back, 4 bases at V and 4 bases at J, with 7 bases in the middle. CDR3 coding DNA: TGTGCCAGCAGCCGCGGGCCCTATGGCTACACCTTC. This sequence encodes CASSRGPYGYTF.

The CDR3 coding sequence is TGCGCCAGCAGCCAATTTAGCGGGGCTCCCCAAGAGACCCAGTACTTC. It encodes CASSQFSGAPQETQYF. The chain joins TRBV4-3 to TRBJ2-5, with TRBD2 matching 8 bases. CDR3 length equals 16 residues. The germline V gene has CDR1 LGHNA and CDR2 YSLEER. After removal of 2 bases from V and 1 base from J, the junction contained 6 bases not matched to a gene.

V and J are TRBV4-2 and TRBJ1-2, with TRBD1 as a possible D gene (5 bases). Germline V lookup: CDR1 LGHNA, CDR2 YNFKEQ. The CDR3 runs to 15 residues. The V gene lost 3 bases and the J gene lost 3 bases, with 14 bases spanning the gap. The CDR3 spells CASSHTPTGDYGYTF. CDR3 DNA: TGTGCCAGCAGCCATACCCCGACGGGGGACTATGGCTACACCTTC.

This clone was recorded once. This rearrangement joins TRBV6-5 to TRBJ1-2; 7 bases are shared with TRBD1. Germline-derived CDR1 and CDR2 are MNHEY and SVGAGI. CDR3 length equals 14 residues. The J segment lost 5 bases and the V segment lost 5 bases, leaving 8 bases of the junction unmatched. This CDR3 is CASSTPGQIYGYTF. CDR3 DNA: TGTGCCAGCAGTACCCCGGGACAGATATATGGCTACACCTTC.

This sequence joins TRBV19 and TRBJ2-2, with D possibly matching TRBD1 (6 bases). This CDR3 has 14 residues. V was clipped by 7 bases and J by 3 bases, with 12 bases between them. Germline V gene sequence: CDR1 LNHDA, CDR2 SQIVND (reference sequence). CDR3: CASNLRQDTGELFF. CDR3 nucleotides: TGTGCCAGTAATTTAAGACAGGACACCGGGGAGCTGTTTTTT.

J is TRBJ1-3 and V is TRBV4-3; the D gene is possibly TRBD1 (5 bases). Per the germline V gene, CDR1 is LGHNA and CDR2 is YSLEER. The V end was cut by 8 bases, the J end by 4 bases, with 12 bases between. The CDR3 has 13 amino acids. The CDR3 DNA reads TGCGCCAGCTGGGCAGGGTTCGGAAACACCATATATTTT. It yields the protein CASWAGFGNTIYF.